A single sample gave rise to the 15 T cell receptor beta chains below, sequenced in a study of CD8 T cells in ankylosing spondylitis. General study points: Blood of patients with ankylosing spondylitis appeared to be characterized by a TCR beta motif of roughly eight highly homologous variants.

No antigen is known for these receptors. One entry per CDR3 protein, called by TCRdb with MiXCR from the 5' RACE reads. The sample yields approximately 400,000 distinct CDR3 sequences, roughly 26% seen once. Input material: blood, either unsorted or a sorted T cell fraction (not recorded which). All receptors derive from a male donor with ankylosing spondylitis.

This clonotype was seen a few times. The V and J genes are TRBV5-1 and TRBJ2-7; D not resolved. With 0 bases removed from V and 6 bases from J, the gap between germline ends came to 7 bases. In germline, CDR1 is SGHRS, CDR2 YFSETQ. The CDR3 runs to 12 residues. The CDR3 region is CASSLDTGEQYF. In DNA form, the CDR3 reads TGCGCCAGCAGCTTGGATACGGGCGAGCAGTACTTC.

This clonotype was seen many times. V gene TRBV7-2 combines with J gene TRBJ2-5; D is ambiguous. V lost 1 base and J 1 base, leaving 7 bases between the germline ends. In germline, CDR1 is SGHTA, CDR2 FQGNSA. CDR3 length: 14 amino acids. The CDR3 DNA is TGTGCCAGCAGCTTAGTGGGTAGCCAAGAGACCCAGTACTTC. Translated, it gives CASSLVGSQETQYF.

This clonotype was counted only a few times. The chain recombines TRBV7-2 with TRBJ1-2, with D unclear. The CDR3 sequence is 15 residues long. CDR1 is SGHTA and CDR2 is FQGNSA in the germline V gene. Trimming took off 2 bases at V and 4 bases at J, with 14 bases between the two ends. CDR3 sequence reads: CASSLIPVGGYGYTF. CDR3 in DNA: TGTGCCAGCAGCTTAATCCCGGTGGGTGGCTATGGCTACACCTTC.

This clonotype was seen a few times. The CDR3 region is CASSGTSSYNEQFF. In nucleotides, the CDR3 is TGTGCCAGCAGCGGGACCAGCTCCTACAATGAGCAGTTCTTC. The rearrangement uses TRBV11-2 and TRBJ2-1; D may match TRBD1 or TRBD2 (5 bases each). Germline V lookup: CDR1 SGHAT, CDR2 FQNNGV. The ends were cut back, 5 bases at V and 0 bases at J, with 8 bases in the middle. This CDR3 spans 14 amino acids.

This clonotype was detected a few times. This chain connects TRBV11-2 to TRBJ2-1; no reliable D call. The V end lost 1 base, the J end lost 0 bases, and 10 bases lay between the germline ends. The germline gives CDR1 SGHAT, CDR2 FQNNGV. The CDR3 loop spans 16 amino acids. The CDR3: CASSLVGISSYNEQFF. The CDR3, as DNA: TGTGCCAGCAGCTTAGTGGGGATTAGCTCCTACAATGAGCAGTTCTTC.

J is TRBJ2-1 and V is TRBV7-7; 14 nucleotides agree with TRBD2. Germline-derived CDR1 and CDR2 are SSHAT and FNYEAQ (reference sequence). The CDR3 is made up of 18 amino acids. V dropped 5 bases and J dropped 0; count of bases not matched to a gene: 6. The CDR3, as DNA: TGTGCCAGCAGCGCGGGACTAGCGGGAGTTTCCTCCTACAATGAGCAGTTCTTC. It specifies CASSAGLAGVSSYNEQFF.

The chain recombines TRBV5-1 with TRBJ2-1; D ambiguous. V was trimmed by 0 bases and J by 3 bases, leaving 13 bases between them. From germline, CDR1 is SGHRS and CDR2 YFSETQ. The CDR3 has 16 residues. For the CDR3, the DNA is TGCGCCAGCAGCTTGGAAGCCCCTGGGATCTACAATGAGCAGTTCTTC. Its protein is CASSLEAPGIYNEQFF.

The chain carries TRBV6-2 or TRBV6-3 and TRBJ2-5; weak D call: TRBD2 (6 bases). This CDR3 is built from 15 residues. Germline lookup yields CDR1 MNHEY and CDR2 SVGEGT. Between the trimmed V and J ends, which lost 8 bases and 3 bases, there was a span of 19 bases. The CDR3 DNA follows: TGTGCCAGCTCAGCAGGGCTCGGCGGGGAAGAGACCCAGTACTTC. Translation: CASSAGLGGEETQYF.

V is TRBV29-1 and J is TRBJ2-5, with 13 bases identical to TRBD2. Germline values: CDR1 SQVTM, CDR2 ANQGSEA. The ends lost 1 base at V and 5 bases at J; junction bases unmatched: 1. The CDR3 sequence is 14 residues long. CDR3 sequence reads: CSVEGTSGSETQYF. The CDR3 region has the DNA TGCAGCGTTGAAGGGACTAGCGGGAGTGAGACCCAGTACTTC.

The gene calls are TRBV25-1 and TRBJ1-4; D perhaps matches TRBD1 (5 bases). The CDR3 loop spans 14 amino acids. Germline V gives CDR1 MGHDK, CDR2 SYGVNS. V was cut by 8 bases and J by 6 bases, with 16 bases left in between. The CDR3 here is CASEGSLGDEKLFF. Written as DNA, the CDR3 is TGTGCCAGCGAGGGTTCGTTGGGGGATGAAAAACTGTTTTTT.

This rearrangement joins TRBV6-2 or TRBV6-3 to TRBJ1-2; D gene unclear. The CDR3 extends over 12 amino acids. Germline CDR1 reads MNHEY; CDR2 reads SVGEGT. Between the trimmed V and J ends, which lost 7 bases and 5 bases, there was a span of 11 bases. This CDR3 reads CASMAGGYGYTF. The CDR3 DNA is TGTGCCAGCATGGCGGGAGGATATGGCTACACCTTC.

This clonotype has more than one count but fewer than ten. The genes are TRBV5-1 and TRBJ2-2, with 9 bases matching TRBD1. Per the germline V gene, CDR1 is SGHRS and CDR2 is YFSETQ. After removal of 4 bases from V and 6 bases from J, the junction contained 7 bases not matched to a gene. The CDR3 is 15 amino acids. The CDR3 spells CASSPGTGMAGELFF. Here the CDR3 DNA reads TGCGCCAGCAGCCCCGGGACAGGGATGGCCGGGGAGCTGTTTTTT.

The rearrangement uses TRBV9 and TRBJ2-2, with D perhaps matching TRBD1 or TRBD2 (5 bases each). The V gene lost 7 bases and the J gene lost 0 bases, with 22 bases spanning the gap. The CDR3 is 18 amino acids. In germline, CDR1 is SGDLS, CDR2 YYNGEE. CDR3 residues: CASGARRPGTANTGELFF. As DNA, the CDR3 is TGTGCCAGCGGAGCCCGTCGTCCCGGGACGGCGAACACCGGGGAGCTGTTTTTT.

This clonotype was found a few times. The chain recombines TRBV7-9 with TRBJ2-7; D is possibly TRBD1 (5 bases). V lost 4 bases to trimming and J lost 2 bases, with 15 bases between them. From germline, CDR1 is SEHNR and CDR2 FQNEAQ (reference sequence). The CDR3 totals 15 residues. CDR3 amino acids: CASSSPRTNTYEQYF. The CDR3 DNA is TGTGCCAGCAGCTCCCCCCGGACAAACACCTACGAGCAGTACTTC. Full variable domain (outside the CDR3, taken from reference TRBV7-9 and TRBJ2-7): DTGVSQNPRHKITKRGQNVTFRCDPISEHNRLYWYRQTLGQGPEFLTYFQNEAQLEKSRLLSDRFSAERPKGSFSTLEIQRTEQGDSAMYLCASSSPRTNTYEQYFGPGTRLTVT.

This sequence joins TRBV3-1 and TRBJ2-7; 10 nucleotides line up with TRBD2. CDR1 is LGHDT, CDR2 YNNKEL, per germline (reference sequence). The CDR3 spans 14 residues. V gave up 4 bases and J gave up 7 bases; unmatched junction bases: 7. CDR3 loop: CASSRHLAGVEQYF. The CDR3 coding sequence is TGTGCCAGCAGCCGCCATCTAGCGGGAGTGGAGCAGTACTTC.